This T cell receptor beta chain was observed in a study of blood T cell repertoires in COVID-19. Study-level background: T cells, B-cell-depleted T cells, or PBMCs provided the cDNA or gDNA that served as material.

Authors' analysis steps: From reference gene primer amplification, estimates of nucleated cell counts were derived. TCRdb's table, derived via immunoSEQ multiplex PCR, lists solely in-frame clones and lacks some. That table gives V, J and clone size, and the DNA gave D and trimming. The data hold around 45,000 clones, with about 83% observed a single time. Germline values: CDR1 SQVTM, CDR2 ANQGSEA. The CDR3 loop spans 13 amino acids. Trimming cost V 1 base and J 5 bases, with 11 bases left between them. This clone was found a few times. Input material: peripheral blood. V and J are TRBV29-1 and TRBJ1-2; no definite D call. This TCR was sampled from a man older than 75 in a cohort sampled during active COVID-19. CDR3 nucleotide sequence: TGCAGCGTTGAAGGCAGTGGTTTGTATGGCTACACCTTC. Its protein is CSVEGSGLYGYTF.